The TCR beta chain described here comes from a study of T cell repertoires in cytomegalovirus infection. Study details: Use of recently identified HLA-C-restricted and well-studied HLA-B-restricted CMV epitopes was part of the study. Study conclusions and caveats: Ex vivo responses were dominated by HLA-C-restricted CMV-specific TCR beta clonotypes. Using cumulative public TCR beta family frequency, the authors identified those who carried CMV together with the relevant HLA.

Each CDR3 protein is one row after TCRdb ran MiXCR on the reads. The sample holds about 47,000 distinct CDR3 sequences, about a fifth seen once. This clonotype was found many times. Antigen specificity is unknown. The origin of this receptor is a human donor in good health (CMV status not recorded). Some clones in this sample may be carry-over from other donors' samples. The sequencing used CD8+ T cells from cultured PBMCs, collected from culture after CMV antigen stimulation.

The CDR3 coding sequence is TGTGCCAGCACTCAACCCCAGTCTAGCGGGGGAACCTACGAGCAGTACTTC. It specifies CASTQPQSSGGTYEQYF. This rearrangement joins TRBV11-3 to TRBJ2-7, with TRBD2 matching over 10 bases. The CDR3 contains 17 residues. Germline V gene data show CDR1 as SGHNT and CDR2 as YENEEA. J gave up 2 bases and V 7 bases, and 14 bases lay outside the gene matches.